This TCR beta chain originates from a study of vaccination effects on CD4 cells after COVID-19 (dated by TCRdb to between 2021 and 2022). A note on the overall study: Post-vaccine samples across the study were collected a median of 72 days after the second dose, with a range of 14 to 241. SARS-CoV-2 spike-specific CD4+ TCR repertoires from before and after mRNA vaccination were compared in COVID-19 convalescent patients and in infection-naive vaccine recipients. A total of 10 COVID-19 convalescent patients and a few SARS-CoV-2-naive healthy vaccine recipients were included in the full study. Cultures from other donors in the study were sequenced with the Oncomine TCR Beta short-read assay on an Illumina iSeq 100.

In the ViraFEST assay, PBMC were stimulated with viral peptide pools, and antigen-specific CD4+ T cell clonotypes were then identified by expansion using TCR sequencing. After around 10 days of culture, CD4+ T cells were isolated with the EasySep CD4+ T cell isolation kit. Participants received two doses of either the BNT162b2 or the mRNA-1273 mRNA SARS-CoV-2 vaccine. Healthy vaccine recipients had no prior SARS-CoV-2 infection, confirmed by negative nucleocapsid antibodies before and after vaccination. Each well held 1.5 million to 2.5 million PBMC cultured in IMDM containing approximately 5.3% human AB serum, 8.5 to 10 IU/ml IL-2 and gentamicin, along with 10 ug/ml peptides. On days 3 and 7, half of the culture medium was replaced with fresh IL-2-containing medium. Each peptide stimulation condition was cultured in triplicate wells unless otherwise noted. Using Ficoll-Paque Plus gradient centrifugation, PBMC were separated from whole blood and then either used fresh or cryopreserved at -140C. The overlapping peptide pools covered the spike proteins of SARS-CoV-2 as well as those of the common cold coronaviruses HCoV-NL63, HCoV-OC43 and HCoV-229E. The QIAamp micro DNA kit was used to extract genomic DNA from the cultured CD4+ T cells.

As to this clone: This clone's antigen is unknown. Qualities for individual bases were not recorded, and no much larger clone is one base off.

What the work shows at the level of the full study, not this receptor alone: At late post-vaccination timepoints, both infection-induced and vaccine-induced clones showed marked clonal contraction, consistent with waning T cell responses. Limitations of the study were the small number of convalescent patients and the absence of early post-infection timepoints. In healthy vaccine recipients, vaccine-induced clones were almost all SARS-CoV-2 mono-reactive, with only 1 of 255 cross-reactive with common cold coronaviruses.

The library was produced with the immunoSEQ multiplex PCR assay. DNA from the cultured, isolated CD4+ T cells was subjected to TCR beta CDR3 sequencing. The paper's data handling went like this. The analysis removed non-productive TCR sequences, trimmed reads to the CDR3 region, and retained only CDR3s that were 7 or more amino acids long. The MANAFEST web app was used to pick out antigen-specific clonotypes by comparing their expansion in peptide wells with that in reference cultures. Positive clones required FDR<0.05 expansion versus reference and all other wells, odds ratio above 5, and frequency above 0.1% in two replicate wells. A clonotype was defined as cross-reactive if the clonotype was significantly expanded both in SARS-CoV-2 spike wells and in at least one common cold coronavirus spike condition. CDR3 similarity was assessed by Levenshtein distance using the stringdist R package, and unrooted trees were constructed with ape in R 3.6.1. The table was pulled from immuneACCESS by TCRdb, which kept in-frame rearrangements only. Such tables lose some clones; where checked, under half of the loss comes from unresolved V genes, and the rest has no known cause. From that table come the V and J calls and clone size; the DNA was used to work out D and trimming. This sample is represented by 25,000 to 30,000 clones; around 79% of them were singletons. About 6.3% of the sample comes from the top ten.

This specimen was CD4+ T cells from PBMCs cultured with SARS-CoV-2 spike peptides, taken after COVID-19 vaccination. Read against the paper, the sample's cell subset or site label means: SARS-CoV-2 spike overlapping peptide pool stimulation. The TCR originated in a human donor who received a COVID-19 vaccine. Some clones in this sample may be carry-over from other donors' samples.

The CDR3 region has the sequence CASRLPGLAATGELFF. The DNA is TGCGCCAGCAGACTCCCGGGACTAGCGGCCACCGGGGAGCTGTTTTTT. The rearranged segments are TRBV5-1 and TRBJ2-2, with 11 junctional bases fitting TRBD2. Taken from the germline V gene, the CDR1 and CDR2 loops are SGHRS and YFSETQ. V is cut back by 5 bases and J by 4 bases, with 7 bases in the junction unmatched. Spanning cysteine to phenylalanine, the CDR3 consists of 16 amino acids. Solely the CDR3 DNA is kept, with 48 bases framed from the first base.